The 26 T cell receptor beta chains in this list originate from one sample, sequenced in a study of PD-1 blockade in classical Hodgkin lymphoma. The time point here: cycle 4 day 1 (C4D1), after 6 weeks of nivolumab. Every one of the patients relapsed after autologous stem cell transplantation (brentuximab vedotin exposure was variable). By magnetic negative selection, CD4+ T cells were purified from thawed PBMCs. Assay used: immunoSEQ multiplex PCR; TCRdb lists only in-frame clones, some missing. The sample lists several thousand clones; approximately 89% were seen once. The specimen comprised CD4+ T cells from blood, sampled before the fourth cycle of nivolumab. Every receptor here comes from a human donor with classical Hodgkin lymphoma.

The J gene is TRBJ1-2, the V gene TRBV9, with 9 bases lining up with TRBD1. Trimming took 4 bases from V and 4 from J; bases not matched to a gene: 17. This CDR3 has 18 residues. In germline, CDR1 is SGDLS, CDR2 YYNGEE. In nucleotides, the CDR3 is TGTGCCAGCAGCCCCCTTTTTTTTGGGACAGGGTCTTTCTATGGCTACACCTTC. It codes for CASSPLFFGTGSFYGYTF.

This chain uses TRBV19 with TRBJ1-2; no firm D call. There are 16 residues in the CDR3. Germline V lookup: CDR1 LNHDA, CDR2 SQIVND (reference sequence). V was clipped by 3 bases and J by 0 bases, with 14 bases between them. The CDR3: CASSMIWGGPNYGYTF. CDR3 DNA sequence: TGTGCCAGTAGTATGATCTGGGGAGGCCCTAACTATGGCTACACCTTC.

V and J are TRBV6-6 and TRBJ1-3; 8 bases agree with TRBD1. This CDR3 has 15 residues. Germline V lookup: CDR1 MNHNY, CDR2 SVGAGI (reference sequence). Germline trimming cut 4 bases from V and 1 base from J; bases unmatched to any gene: 3. CDR3 amino acids: CASSLDRASGNTIYF. CDR3 in DNA: TGTGCCAGCAGTTTGGACAGGGCATCTGGAAACACCATATATTTT.

The chain combines TRBV7-9 with TRBJ2-3; possibly TRBD1 or TRBD2 for D (5 bases each). CDR3 length: 15 amino acids. The germline CDR1 and CDR2 sequences are SEHNR and FQNEAQ (reference sequence). Deletions cut 0 bases from V and 6 bases from J, with 13 bases between. CDR3 nucleotides: TGTGCCAGCAGCTTAGCCGGGACCAAAGGGGATACGCAGTATTTT. Residues: CASSLAGTKGDTQYF.

The chain is built from TRBV11-2 and TRBJ2-1; 9 nucleotides line up with TRBD2. CDR1 and CDR2 from the germline V gene are SGHAT and FQNNGV. CDR3 length: 15 amino acids. Losses at the gene ends were 9 bases for V and 2 bases for J; bases not matched to a gene: 8. As DNA, the CDR3 is TGTGCCAGTCGCCAGGCTAGCGGGGCCTACAATGAGCAGTTCTTC. This sequence encodes CASRQASGAYNEQFF. Full variable domain (remainder filled in from reference TRBV11-2 and TRBJ2-1): EAGVAQSPRYKIIEKRQSVAFWCNPISGHATLYWYQQILGQGPKLLIQFQNNGVVDDSQLPKDRFSAERLKGVDSTLKIQPAKLEDSAVYLCASRQASGAYNEQFFGPGTRLTVL.

The chain recombines TRBV2 with TRBJ1-5, with 7 bases matching TRBD1. The CDR3 length is 13 residues. Looked up from germline, CDR1 is SNHLY and CDR2 is FYNNEI. V gave up 3 bases and J gave up 7 bases; unmatched junction bases: 3. The CDR3 region is CASSEDRYQPQHF. DNA of the CDR3: TGTGCCAGCAGTGAGGACAGGTACCAGCCCCAGCATTTT.

This sequence joins TRBV18 and TRBJ2-1; 11 bases are a match to TRBD2. Germline V CDR1 and CDR2: KGHSH, LQKENI. The CDR3 covers 16 residues. V lost 5 bases to trimming and J lost 1 base; unmatched junction nucleotides: 4. CDR3 residues: CASSASGGPSYNEQFF. Here the CDR3 DNA reads TGTGCCAGCTCAGCTAGCGGGGGGCCTTCCTACAATGAGCAGTTCTTC.

J is TRBJ2-1 and V is TRBV2, with TRBD2 matching 15 bases. The germline V gene encodes CDR1 SNHLY and CDR2 FYNNEI. The CDR3 totals 15 residues. V lost 11 bases to trimming and J lost 9 bases; unmatched junction nucleotides: 11. This CDR3 is CAGSRTSGREGEQFF. CDR3 DNA sequence: TGTGCCGGAAGCAGGACTAGCGGGAGGGAGGGTGAGCAGTTCTTC.

The V gene is TRBV28, the J gene TRBJ2-7, with 7 nucleotides matching TRBD2. CDR1 and CDR2 (germline): MDHEN, SYDVKM. J gave up 2 bases and V 5 bases, and 3 bases lay outside the gene matches. This CDR3 has 13 amino acids. CDR3 loop: CASSRGETYEQYF. The CDR3 nucleotides are TGTGCCAGCAGTCGGGGGGAAACCTACGAGCAGTACTTC. The full variable domain, in which reference TRBV28 and TRBJ2-7 provide the parts outside the CDR3, is DVKVTQSSRYLVKRTGEKVFLECVQDMDHENMFWYRQDPGLGLRLIYFSYDVKMKEKGDIPEGYSVSREKKERFSLILESASTNQTSMYLCASSRGETYEQYFGPGTRLTVT.

CDR3 DNA: TGTGCCAGTAGTATGTTTAGCGGGGTCACAGATACGCAGTATTTT. It encodes CASSMFSGVTDTQYF. V and J are TRBV19 and TRBJ2-3; 8 bases match TRBD2. The CDR3 runs to 15 residues. The junction had 4 bases not matched to a gene; V was cut back by 3 bases and J by 2 bases. Germline CDR1 is LNHDA and CDR2 is SQIVND (reference sequence).

V usage is TRBV13 and J usage is TRBJ2-1; no reliable D call. This CDR3 has 11 residues. V shed 1 base and J shed 8 bases, with 3 bases lying between them. CDR1 is PRHDT, CDR2 FYEKMQ, per germline (reference sequence). CDR3 region: CASSLAYEQFF. The DNA of the CDR3 is TGTGCCAGCAGCTTAGCTTATGAGCAGTTCTTC.

V gene TRBV14 combines with J gene TRBJ1-2; 8 bases fit TRBD1. Germline lookup yields CDR1 SGHDN and CDR2 FVKESK. Trimming removed 10 bases from V and 8 bases from J; junction bases left unmatched: 6. This CDR3 region has 11 residues. The DNA of the CDR3 is TGTGCCACCGCGACAGGGGTCGGCTACACCTTC. Translation: CATATGVGYTF.

This clone was observed a few times. CDR3 coding DNA: TGTGCCAGTAGTATGGGACTCTCTGGAAACACCATATATTTT. Protein: CASSMGLSGNTIYF. The chain is built from TRBV19 and TRBJ1-3, with D possibly being TRBD1 (5 bases). The CDR3 length is 14 residues. V gave up 3 bases and J gave up 0 bases, with 6 bases separating them. Germline V CDR1 and CDR2: LNHDA, SQIVND (reference sequence).

The V call is TRBV6-1, the J call TRBJ2-7, with TRBD2 matching over 8 bases. V shed 3 bases and J 0 bases; nucleotides not matched to a gene: 4. Germline loops: CDR1 MNHNS, CDR2 SASEGT. The length of the CDR3 is 15 residues. The CDR3 spells CASSDLAGASYEQYF. CDR3 DNA sequence: TGTGCCAGCAGTGACCTAGCGGGTGCCTCCTACGAGCAGTACTTC.

This clone was counted a single time. The V and J genes are TRBV19 and TRBJ2-5, with 9 bases lining up with TRBD1. The CDR3 loop spans 15 amino acids. The ends lost 3 bases at V and 3 bases at J; junction bases unmatched: 5. Germline CDR1 and CDR2: LNHDA and SQIVND (reference sequence). CDR3 coding DNA: TGTGCCAGTAGTATCGAGACAGGGGGTAAAGAGACCCAGTACTTC. Its translation: CASSIETGGKETQYF.

A single count supports this clone. The chain links TRBV7-8 to TRBJ2-3; D uncertain. The CDR3 consists of 17 residues. CDR1 and CDR2 (germline): SGHVS, FQNEAQ. The V end was cut by 5 bases, the J end by 0 bases, with 18 bases between. The CDR3 DNA sequence: TGTGCCAGCAGCGGAAGGACCCTCTTCACTAGCACAGATACGCAGTATTTT. Translating it yields CASSGRTLFTSTDTQYF.

The rearrangement links TRBV5-4 to TRBJ2-3, with 16 bases identical to TRBD2. The CDR3 spans 18 residues. The germline gives CDR1 SGHNT, CDR2 YYREEE (reference sequence). V lost 4 bases to trimming and J lost 0 bases; unmatched junction nucleotides: 5. The CDR3 DNA sequence: TGTGCCAGCAGCAAGGGGACTAGCGGGGGGGCTAGCACAGATACGCAGTATTTT. It encodes CASSKGTSGGASTDTQYF.

The V gene is TRBV30, the J gene TRBJ1-1; D is unresolved. The CDR3 contains 12 residues. The V gene's germline CDR1 is GTSNPN and CDR2 SVGIG (reference sequence). V was pared by 2 bases and J by 7 bases, with 11 bases between. The CDR3 here is CAWSPLVSEAFF. The CDR3 DNA sequence: TGTGCCTGGAGTCCGCTTGTTAGTGAAGCTTTCTTT.

The J gene is TRBJ1-1, the V gene TRBV5-4, with unresolved D. The CDR3 sequence is 14 residues long. Per germline, CDR1 SGHNT and CDR2 YYREEE (reference sequence). V lost 0 bases, J lost 5 bases, and 11 bases lay in between. The CDR3 region has the DNA TGTGCCAGCAGCTTGGCCGATGGGTGGACTGAAGCTTTCTTT. This sequence encodes CASSLADGWTEAFF.

The genes are TRBV27 and TRBJ1-4; D is ambiguous. Trimming cost V 5 bases and J 10 bases, with 20 bases left between them. The length of the CDR3 is 15 residues. CDR1 is MNHEY and CDR2 is SMNVEV in the germline V gene (reference sequence). The CDR3 region has the DNA TGTGCCAGCAGTGGAGTTGGGGTCCTATACGGAAAACTGTTTTTT. Amino acid sequence: CASSGVGVLYGKLFF.

The V gene is TRBV23-1, the J gene TRBJ1-1, with D possibly matching TRBD1 (5 bases). TRBV23-1 is an open reading frame whose function is uncertain. The CDR3 length is 11 residues. The V end lost 5 bases, the J end lost 8 bases, and 9 bases lay between the germline ends. CDR3 sequence: CASSCNREAFF. DNA for the CDR3: TGCGCCAGCAGTTGTAACAGGGAAGCTTTCTTT.

V and J are TRBV10-3 and TRBJ2-3, with D possibly being TRBD1 or TRBD2 (5 bases each). CDR1 is ENHRY, CDR2 SYGVKD, per germline. The germline V and J ends were trimmed by 6 bases and 0 bases, with 10 bases remaining between them. The CDR3 has 14 residues. CDR3 region: CAIRGRLSTDTQYF. Here the CDR3 DNA reads TGTGCCATCAGGGGACGTCTTAGCACAGATACGCAGTATTTT.

V gene TRBV7-9 combines with J gene TRBJ2-1, with 12 bases fitting TRBD2. Germline CDR1 SEHNR, CDR2 FQNEAQ (reference sequence). Trimming took 3 bases from V and 3 from J; bases not matched to a gene: 6. The CDR3 totals 17 residues. CDR3 coding DNA: TGTGCCAGCAGCTTCCCACTAGCGGGAGGCCACTACAATGAGCAGTTCTTC. Amino acids: CASSFPLAGGHYNEQFF.

This clone has a single count. The chain employs TRBV10-1 and TRBJ2-2, with a possible D match to TRBD2 (6 bases). CDR3 length: 15 residues. V lost 5 bases and J lost 0, with 10 bases in between. Per germline, CDR1 WNHNN and CDR2 SYGVQD (reference sequence). CDR3 in amino acids: CASSPGTANTGELFF. DNA of the CDR3: TGCGCCAGCAGTCCCGGGACTGCGAACACCGGGGAGCTGTTTTTT.

This clone was seen once. This chain connects TRBV13 to TRBJ2-3; D possibly corresponds to TRBD2 (6 bases). V lost 6 bases and J 4 bases, leaving 17 bases between the germline ends. The CDR3 spans 15 residues. CDR1 is PRHDT and CDR2 is FYEKMQ in the germline V gene (reference sequence). CDR3 residues: CASSKDLTGADTQYF. The CDR3 DNA follows: TGTGCCAGCAGTAAGGACCTTACGGGGGCAGATACGCAGTATTTT. Using reference TRBV13 and TRBJ2-3 for the parts outside the CDR3, the full variable domain is AAGVIQSPRHLIKEKRETATLKCYPIPRHDTVYWYQQGPGQDPQFLISFYEKMQSDKGSIPDRFSAQQFSDYHSELNMSSLELGDSALYFCASSKDLTGADTQYFGPGTRLTVL.

The chain couples TRBV9 to TRBJ2-1, with D possibly TRBD2 on 6 matching bases. From germline, CDR1 is SGDLS and CDR2 YYNGEE. The V end was cut by 4 bases, the J end by 9 bases, with 29 bases between. This CDR3 is built from 18 residues. This CDR3 reads CASSRRLVGRVSRGEQFF. DNA for the CDR3: TGTGCCAGCAGCCGACGCCTAGTCGGGAGAGTGTCAAGGGGTGAGCAGTTCTTC.